A selection of T cell receptor beta chains follows, all from one sample in a study of CD8 T cells in ankylosing spondylitis. TCRdb re-called the 5' RACE reads through MiXCR, storing one row per CDR3 protein. The data contain 750,000 to 850,000 distinct CDR3 sequences, 12% of them seen just once; the ten biggest clones take up roughly 0.51%. Sequencing was done on a sample of blood, either unsorted or a sorted T cell fraction (not recorded which). These receptor sequences come from a male donor with ankylosing spondylitis. CDR3s include the opening cysteine and the closing phenylalanine or tryptophan. A D gene is named only where the DNA matches it firmly. Size values are once, few and many counts, or a class for expanded clones, and some rows have none.

TRBJ1-6,NA,few,TRBV20-1,CSASMGDNSPLHF,TGCAGTGCTAGTATGGGAGATAATTCACCCCTCCACTTT
TRBJ2-3,NA,few,TRBV20-1,CSASPQYGTDTQYF,TGCAGTGCTAGCCCCCAGTATGGAACGGATACGCAGTATTTT
TRBJ1-2,NA,many,TRBV7-9,CASSSDRGPGGYTF,TGTGCCAGCAGCTCCGACAGAGGGCCTGGAGGCTACACCTTC
TRBJ1-5,TRBD1,many,TRBV20-1,CSARPAGGPQHF,TGCAGTGCTAGGCCCGCAGGGGGACCCCAGCATTTT
TRBJ2-2,TRBD2,once,TRBV11-3,CASSLKLADFTGELFF,TGTGCCAGCAGCTTAAAACTAGCGGATTTCACCGGGGAGCTGTTTTTT
TRBJ2-7,TRBD1,NA,TRBV28,CASRKAGQGFEQYF,TGTGCCAGCAGAAAAGCGGGACAGGGGTTCGAGCAGTACTTC
TRBJ2-5,NA,many,TRBV7-9,CASSPSDGETQYF,TGTGCCAGCAGCCCTTCCGACGGTGAGACCCAGTACTTC
TRBJ2-1,NA,NA,TRBV20-1,CSAREIFSYNEQFF,TGCAGTGCTAGAGAGATATTCTCCTACAATGAGCAGTTCTTC
TRBJ2-2,NA,few,TRBV4-2,CASSQDLVRRATGELFF,TGTGCCAGCAGCCAAGATCTAGTAAGGCGGGCCACCGGGGAGCTGTTTTTT
TRBJ2-7,TRBD2,NA,TRBV20-1,CSALRTASGYYEQYF,TGCAGTGCCCTGAGAACGGCTAGCGGTTACTACGAGCAGTACTTC
TRBJ1-3,NA,few,TRBV27,CASSLSFGNTIYF,TGTGCCAGCAGTTTGAGTTTTGGAAACACCATATATTTT
TRBJ1-5,TRBD1,NA,TRBV6-4,CASSDPDRLLPIYSNQPQHF,TGTGCCAGCAGTGACCCGGACAGGCTCCTACCGATCTATAGCAATCAGCCCCAGCATTTT
TRBJ2-7,TRBD1,few,TRBV4-3,CASSQDLGQGRSYEQYF,TGCGCCAGCAGCCAAGACTTGGGACAGGGGCGGTCCTACGAGCAGTACTTC
TRBJ2-7,NA,NA,TRBV7-9,CASSRAGQGNEQYF,TGTGCCAGCAGCCGCGCGGGGCAGGGTAACGAGCAGTACTTC